Below, one T cell receptor (beta chain) is given with its context. Germline values: CDR1 SEHNR, CDR2 FQNEAQ (reference sequence). The CDR3 spans 15 residues. V trimming: 4 bases; J trimming: 0 bases; junction bases outside the gene matches: 3. In TCRdb, the 5' RACE reads were re-called with MiXCR into one record per CDR3 protein. In the table there are roughly 400,000 distinct CDR3 sequences, 20% to 30% of which are singletons. The source of the sample is a study of T-cell memory formation after mild COVID-19. This receptor was taken from an adult woman who had mild COVID-19 (a few samples of this study predate the infection). Cell type and time point are not known. The sequenced sample consisted of PBMCs or a T cell subset sorted from them (not recorded which). V usage is TRBV7-9 and J usage is TRBJ2-3; 8 bases match TRBD1. CDR3 sequence reads: CASSYQGASTDTQYF. The CDR3 nucleotides read TGTGCCAGCAGCTACCAGGGGGCGAGCACAGATACGCAGTATTTT.